This is a list of T cell receptor beta chains from one sample in a study of blood T cell repertoires in COVID-19. Profiling relied on immunoSEQ multiplex PCR, and the TCRdb table lists in-frame clones only, not all of them. The sample holds about 180,000 clones, more than 70% seen once. Sequencing was carried out using PBMCs or T cells enriched from blood (not recorded which). Every receptor here comes from a woman aged 25-40 years who had recovered from COVID-19. CDR3s include the opening cysteine and the closing phenylalanine or tryptophan. D genes are given only for firm matches. Where a row states a size, it is once, few, many or the class of an expanded clone; other rows omit it.

TRBV6-6	TRBJ2-3	TRBD2	.	CASTAGRGYSTDTQYF	TGTGCCAGCACGGCAGGGAGGGGATATAGCACAGATACGCAGTATTTT
TRBV5-5	TRBJ2-2	TRBD1	.	CASSGQGDTGELFF	TGTGCCAGCAGCGGACAGGGAGACACCGGGGAGCTGTTTTTT
TRBV7-2	TRBJ2-1	TRBD2	.	CASRPSGSSYNEQFF	TGTGCCAGCAGGCCTAGCGGGAGCTCCTACAATGAGCAGTTCTTC
TRBV28	TRBJ1-3	.	few	CASGLLGTGNTIYF	TGTGCCAGCGGACTACTGGGCACTGGAAACACCATATATTTT
TRBV3-1/TRBV3-2	TRBJ1-5	.	.	CASSQAGGSNQPQHF	TGTGCCAGCAGCCAAGCGGGGGGTAGCAATCAGCCCCAGCATTTT
TRBV5-4	TRBJ2-7	TRBD1	.	CASSLAGTGGYEQYF	TGTGCCAGCAGCTTGGCTGGGACAGGAGGCTACGAGCAGTACTTC
TRBV9	TRBJ2-2	TRBD1	.	CASSTGTAGELFF	TGTGCCAGCAGCACCGGGACAGCCGGGGAGCTGTTTTTT
TRBV30	TRBJ2-7	TRBD2	.	CAWSGGGFSYEQYF	TGTGCCTGGAGTGGGGGGGGATTCTCCTACGAGCAGTACTTC
TRBV19	TRBJ1-2	.	.	CASSMTIANYGYTF	TGTGCCAGTAGTATGACAATAGCTAACTATGGCTACACCTTC
TRBV11-2	TRBJ2-5	.	.	CASSFRRLSGQETQYF	TGTGCCAGCAGCTTCAGGAGATTAAGCGGACAAGAGACCCAGTACTTC
TRBV15	TRBJ2-2	TRBD2	.	CATSRTSGSSPGELFF	TGTGCCACCAGCAGGACTAGCGGGAGCTCTCCCGGGGAGCTGTTTTTT
TRBV19	TRBJ2-2	TRBD2	few	CASKPPGLPNTGELFF	TGTGCCAGTAAGCCTCCGGGACTACCTAACACCGGGGAGCTGTTTTTT
TRBV5-1	TRBJ2-7	TRBD2	.	CASSLAGIAGDEQYF	TGCGCCAGCAGCTTGGCCGGAATAGCGGGAGACGAGCAGTACTTC
TRBV19	TRBJ1-2	.	once	CAVRIRGRNYGYTF	TGTGCCGTACGGATCCGGGGGAGAAACTATGGCTACACCTTC
TRBV3-1/TRBV3-2	TRBJ1-1	TRBD1	.	CASIPGGQNTEAFF	TGTGCCAGCATCCCAGGGGGACAGAACACTGAAGCTTTCTTT
TRBV6-1	TRBJ1-5	TRBD1	.	CASSEGQGSFQPQHF	TGTGCCAGCAGTGAAGGACAGGGTAGTTTTCAGCCCCAGCATTTT
TRBV30	TRBJ1-2	.	.	CAWSHRNPYGYTF	TGTGCCTGGAGTCACAGGAACCCCTATGGCTACACCTTC
TRBV29-1	TRBJ2-5	.	.	CSGGTGAETQYF	TGCAGCGGTGGGACTGGCGCAGAGACCCAGTACTTC
TRBV19	TRBJ1-5	.	.	CASSITGFFQPQHF	TGTGCCAGTAGTATCACAGGGTTTTTTCAGCCCCAGCATTTT
TRBV5-8	TRBJ1-5	.	.	CASSPEGDSNQPQHF	TGTGCCAGCAGCCCCGAGGGGGATAGCAATCAGCCCCAGCATTTT
TRBV29-1	TRBJ1-1	TRBD1	.	CSDLTGGTEAFF	TGCAGCGACCTCACAGGGGGCACTGAAGCTTTCTTT
TRBV19	TRBJ2-2	TRBD2	.	CASSRGLAGVSNTGELFF	TGTGCCAGTAGTAGAGGACTAGCGGGAGTATCCAACACCGGGGAGCTGTTTTTT
TRBV27	TRBJ2-1	.	.	CASSSTDNYNEQFF	TGTGCCAGCAGCTCAACCGACAATTACAATGAGCAGTTCTTC
TRBV27	TRBJ2-7	TRBD1	.	CASSFTGGSYEQYF	TGTGCCAGCAGTTTCACAGGGGGCTCCTACGAGCAGTACTTC
TRBV5-1	TRBJ2-1	TRBD1	few	CASSPRTGTNEQFF	TGCGCCAGCAGCCCCCGGACAGGGACCAATGAGCAGTTCTTC
TRBV19	TRBJ2-1	.	.	CARYWNEQFF	TGTGCCAGGTACTGGAATGAGCAGTTCTTC
TRBV2	TRBJ2-3	TRBD2	.	CASTVAGVPTDTQYF	TGTGCCAGCACTGTAGCGGGAGTCCCCACAGATACGCAGTATTTT
TRBV28	TRBJ1-2	.	once	CASIMEGGARGYTF	TGTGCCAGCATTATGGAGGGAGGGGCCCGGGGCTACACCTTC
TRBV6-5	TRBJ2-7	TRBD2	.	CASRAGGSYEQYF	TGTGCCAGCAGGGCGGGGGGCTCCTACGAGCAGTACTTC
TRBV20-1	TRBJ2-1	.	.	CSARDQKEQFF	TGCAGTGCTAGAGACCAAAAAGAGCAGTTCTTC
TRBV5-1	TRBJ2-3	TRBD2	.	CASSSGLAVTDTQYF	TGCGCCAGCAGCTCCGGACTAGCGGTCACAGATACGCAGTATTTT
TRBV28	TRBJ2-2	.	.	CASSSGGLRAGELFF	TGTGCCAGCAGCTCAGGGGGGCTACGGGCCGGGGAGCTGTTTTTT
TRBV27	TRBJ1-2	TRBD1	.	CASSLGTGDYGYTF	TGTGCCAGCAGTTTAGGTACAGGGGACTATGGCTACACCTTC
TRBV19	TRBJ2-6	TRBD1	.	CASSRDRGFPGANVLTF	TGTGCCAGTAGTAGGGACAGGGGATTCCCTGGGGCCAACGTCCTGACTTTC
TRBV5-4	TRBJ2-2	.	.	CASSPAGRSTGELFF	TGTGCCAGCAGCCCGGCAGGGCGGAGCACCGGGGAGCTGTTTTTT
TRBV5-5	TRBJ2-1	TRBD2	.	CASSLQAGGTDEQFF	TGTGCCAGCAGCTTGCAAGCGGGAGGGACCGATGAGCAGTTCTTC
TRBV27	TRBJ1-4	.	.	CASRPTDRNEKLFF	TGTGCCAGCAGACCCACGGACAGAAATGAAAAACTGTTTTTT
TRBV5-1	TRBJ2-2	TRBD2	few	CASSQIPSGSDTGELFF	TGCGCCAGCAGCCAAATCCCTAGCGGTTCGGACACCGGGGAGCTGTTTTTT
TRBV13	TRBJ2-7	TRBD2	.	CASSFSFLAGSYEQYF	TGTGCCAGCAGCTTTAGCTTCTTAGCGGGATCCTACGAGCAGTACTTC
TRBV5-4	TRBJ2-6	TRBD1	.	CASSLLGTAISGANVLTF	TGTGCCAGCAGCTTGCTTGGGACAGCTATCTCTGGGGCCAACGTCCTGACTTTC
TRBV25-1	TRBJ2-7	TRBD2	.	CASSDPSGSSYEQYF	TGTGCCAGCAGTGACCCTAGCGGGAGCTCCTACGAGCAGTACTTC
TRBV5-1	TRBJ2-7	.	.	CASSPRLDFAYEQYF	TGCGCCAGCAGCCCAAGACTAGATTTTGCCTACGAGCAGTACTTC
TRBV28	TRBJ1-5	.	.	CATEWSNQPQHF	TGTGCCACAGAATGGAGCAATCAGCCCCAGCATTTT
TRBV4-1	TRBJ2-7	TRBD2	.	CASSQVAPAGGPYEQYF	TGCGCCAGCAGCCAAGTGGCCCCAGCGGGAGGGCCTTACGAGCAGTACTTC
TRBV15	TRBJ1-3	.	.	CATSRDLNSGNTIYF	TGTGCCACCAGCAGAGATCTTAACTCTGGAAACACCATATATTTT
TRBV2	TRBJ1-1	.	few	CAQHRGRGTEAFF	TGTGCCCAACACCGGGGTCGCGGCACTGAAGCTTTCTTT
TRBV5-1	TRBJ2-1	.	few	CASSLGGGPSSYNEQFF	TGCGCCAGCAGCTTAGGCGGCGGGCCCAGCTCCTACAATGAGCAGTTCTTC
TRBV2	TRBJ2-5	.	once	CASSESSREETQYF	TGTGCCAGCAGTGAAAGTTCGAGGGAAGAGACCCAGTACTTC
TRBV20-1	TRBJ2-7	TRBD2	.	CSASPSGTPPKQYF	TGCAGTGCTAGTCCTAGCGGGACCCCTCCCAAGCAGTACTTC
TRBV9	TRBJ2-4	TRBD2	few	CASSSTSGKRVNSKNIQYF	TGTGCCAGCAGCTCGACTAGCGGGAAAAGGGTCAACTCCAAAAACATTCAGTACTTC
TRBV4-2	TRBJ2-6	TRBD2	few	CASSQRTSAGGANVLTF	TGTGCCAGCAGCCAACGGACTAGCGCGGGAGGGGCCAACGTCCTGACTTTC
TRBV5-1	TRBJ1-1	.	few	CASSLREGAEAFF	TGCGCCAGCAGCTTGAGGGAGGGAGCCGAAGCTTTCTTT
TRBV24-1	TRBJ2-1	TRBD2	.	CATSDPTSGHNEQFF	TGTGCCACCAGTGATCCGACTAGCGGCCACAATGAGCAGTTCTTC
TRBV27	TRBJ1-4	.	.	CASSLSGTANEKLFF	TGTGCCAGCAGCTTATCAGGGACTGCAAATGAAAAACTGTTTTTT
TRBV9	TRBJ2-3	TRBD1	.	CASSVGDRVADTQYF	TGTGCCAGCAGCGTAGGGGACAGGGTAGCAGATACGCAGTATTTT